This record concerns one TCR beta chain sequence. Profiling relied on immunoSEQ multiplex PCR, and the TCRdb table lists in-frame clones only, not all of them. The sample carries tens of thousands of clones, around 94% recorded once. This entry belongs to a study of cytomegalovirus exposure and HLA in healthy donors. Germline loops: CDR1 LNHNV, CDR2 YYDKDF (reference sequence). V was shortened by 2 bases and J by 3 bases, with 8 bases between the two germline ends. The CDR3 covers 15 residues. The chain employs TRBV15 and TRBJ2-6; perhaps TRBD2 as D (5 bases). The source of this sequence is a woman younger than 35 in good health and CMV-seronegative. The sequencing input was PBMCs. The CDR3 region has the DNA TGTGCCACCAGCAGAACCGGGGATGGGGCCAACGTCCTGACTTTC. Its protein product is CATSRTGDGANVLTF.